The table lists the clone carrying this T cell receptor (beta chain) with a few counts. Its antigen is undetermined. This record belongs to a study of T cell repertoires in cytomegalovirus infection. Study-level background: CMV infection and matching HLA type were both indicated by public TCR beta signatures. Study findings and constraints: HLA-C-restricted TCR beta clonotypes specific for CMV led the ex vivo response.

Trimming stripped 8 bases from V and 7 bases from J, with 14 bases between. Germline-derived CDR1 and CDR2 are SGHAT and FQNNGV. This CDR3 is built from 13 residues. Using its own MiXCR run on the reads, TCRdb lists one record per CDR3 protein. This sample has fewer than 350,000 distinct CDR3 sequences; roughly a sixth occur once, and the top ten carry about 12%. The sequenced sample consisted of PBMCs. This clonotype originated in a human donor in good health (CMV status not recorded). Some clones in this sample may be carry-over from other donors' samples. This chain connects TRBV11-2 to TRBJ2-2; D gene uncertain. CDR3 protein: CASEFSAVGELFF. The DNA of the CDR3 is TGTGCCAGCGAATTTAGTGCCGTCGGGGAGCTGTTTTTT.